The clone carrying this T cell receptor beta chain was detected many times. Antigen unknown. This CDR3 region has 14 residues. Looked up from germline, CDR1 is LGHDT and CDR2 is YNNKEL (reference sequence). The V end was cut by 4 bases, the J end by 0 bases, with 10 bases between. This record belongs to a study of glioma-infiltrating T cells. Study results and caveats: Tissue-blood divergence was below expectation in non-neoplastic patients, above in gliomas. Only very few CDR3 sequences appeared in both tissue and blood.

Using RNA template, CDR3s of TCR alpha and beta were amplified with iRepertoire arm-PCR. One-step reverse transcription and amplification started from around 100-400 ng of tissue mRNA or PBMC total RNA. MiXCR, applied by TCRdb to the multiplex PCR reads, yields one record per CDR3 protein. Among under 200,000 distinct CDR3 sequences listed, around 42% were seen once. This chain uses TRBV3-1 with TRBJ2-7; tentatively, D is TRBD1 or TRBD2 (5 bases each). Material for sequencing was glioma tissue, nonneoplastic brain tissue, or PBMCs (not recorded which). This TCR derives from a human donor with low-grade glioma or glioblastoma, undergoing nonglioma brain surgery, or in good health (not recorded which). The DNA for the CDR3 is TGTGCCAGCAGCCTCGGGACGGGCTCCTACGAGCAGTACTTC. Amino acid sequence: CASSLGTGSYEQYF.